Listed below are T cell receptor beta chains from one sample, sequenced in a study of shared clonotypes between healthy human individuals. Clones were read by immunoSEQ multiplex PCR, and TCRdb kept only the in-frame ones, dropping some. The sample lists 2,500,000 or so clones; around 92% were seen once. The sample taken for sequencing was naive CD4+ T cells from PBMCs. The receptors derive from a man aged 18 to 29 in good health. Some clones in this sample may be carry-over from other donors' samples. Each CDR3 is given with its conserved first and last residue. Fields, in order: V gene, clone size, J gene, D gene, CDR3 DNA, CDR3 protein. A D gene is named only where the DNA matches it firmly. For some rows the clone size is stated as once, few or many, or as a class when expanded; others skip it.

TRBV19	few	TRBJ1-2	TRBD1	TGTGCCAGTAGAATCCCGCCATCGACAGGGAGCTATGGCTACACCTTC	CASRIPPSTGSYGYTF
TRBV7-3	.	TRBJ1-1	.	TGTGCCAGCGGTCCAGGGGCTGGGTCTGCAGCTTTCTTT	CASGPGAGSAAFF
TRBV5-1	.	TRBJ2-5	TRBD2	TGCGCCAGCAGCTGGGGGGCCAGCGGGAGGGTCCCAGAGACCCAGTACTTC	CASSWGASGRVPETQYF
TRBV6-1	.	TRBJ1-5	.	TGTGCCAGCAGTGAGGGCAGCGGGGGTCAGCCCCAGCATTTT	CASSEGSGGQPQHF
TRBV5-1	few	TRBJ1-5	TRBD1	TGCGCCAGCAGCGAGACAGGGGGAACGTCGGCCCAGCATTTT	CASSETGGTSAQHF
TRBV28	.	TRBJ2-1	.	TGTGCCAGCAGTCCGTGGCCCACCGGTGAGCAGTTCTTC	CASSPWPTGEQFF
TRBV2	.	TRBJ2-1	TRBD1	TGTGCCAGCACGTGGGACAGGGGGTACAATGAGCAGTTCTTC	CASTWDRGYNEQFF
TRBV2	.	TRBJ1-1	.	TGTGCCAGCAGAGGGGACCGAGGCACTGAAGCTTTCTTT	CASRGDRGTEAFF
TRBV6-1	.	TRBJ1-1	.	TGTGCCAGCAGTTTTTTTTTGATGAACACTGAAGCTTTCTTT	CASSFFLMNTEAFF
TRBV6-1	.	TRBJ1-5	TRBD1	TGTGCCAGCAGGCTGATGGGGACAGGCGATCAGCCCCAGCATTTT	CASRLMGTGDQPQHF
TRBV4-2	.	TRBJ2-3	.	TGTGCCAGCAGCCAAGATACGCGGGAAACAGATACGCAGTATTTT	CASSQDTRETDTQYF
TRBV25-1	.	TRBJ2-1	TRBD2	TGTGCCAGTTCTGCCACGGGACTAGCGGGAATCTATGAGCAGTTCTTC	CASSATGLAGIYEQFF
TRBV29-1	.	TRBJ2-2	.	TGCAGCAGGGGGAGCTACACCGGGGAGCTGTTTTTT	CSRGSYTGELFF
TRBV7-3	once	TRBJ2-1	.	TGTGCCAGCAGCCTAGCTGTATACAATGAGCAGTTCTTC	CASSLAVYNEQFF
TRBV5-1	.	TRBJ2-7	.	TGCGCCAGCAGCTTTCTGGGATACGAGCAGTACTTC	CASSFLGYEQYF
TRBV11-2	.	TRBJ2-2	TRBD2	TGTGCCAGCAACCGTCCGGGACTAGCGGGAGGGACGAACACCGGGGAGCTGTTTTTT	CASNRPGLAGGTNTGELFF
TRBV5-1	.	TRBJ2-1	TRBD1	TGCGCCAGCAGCTACTCGACAGGGGGCTCCTACAATGAGCAGTTCTTC	CASSYSTGGSYNEQFF
TRBV5-1	.	TRBJ2-4	TRBD2	TGCGCCAGCAGCCCAAGCGGGAGCAGAAACATTCAGTACTTC	CASSPSGSRNIQYF
TRBV19	.	TRBJ1-5	TRBD1	TGTGCCAGTACCGAGGGACAGCCAAATCAGCCCCAGCATTTT	CASTEGQPNQPQHF
TRBV5-1	.	TRBJ1-5	.	TGCGCCAGCAGCTTCGGCGGCAATCAGCCCCAGCATTTT	CASSFGGNQPQHF
TRBV19	few	TRBJ1-1	.	TGTGCCAGTAGTTGGAGGAGGTCGGGGAACACTGAAGCTTTCTTT	CASSWRRSGNTEAFF
TRBV2	.	TRBJ2-1	.	TGTGCCAGCACTGACTCCCTCACTACAATTAATGAGCAGTTCTTC	CASTDSLTTINEQFF
TRBV4-1	.	TRBJ2-2	.	TGCGCCAGCAGCCAATCAAGCCCCGGGGTGGGAACCGGGGAGCTGTTTTTT	CASSQSSPGVGTGELFF
TRBV4-1	.	TRBJ2-5	.	TGCGCCAGCAGCCAAGATCGGGTGGGAGGGGGCTTAGAGACCCAGTACTTC	CASSQDRVGGGLETQYF
TRBV15	.	TRBJ2-2	.	TGTGCCACCAGCAGAGATCACCCGGGGGCGAACGTGGTGAACGGGGAGCTGTTTTTT	CATSRDHPGANVVNGELFF
TRBV6-5	.	TRBJ1-5	.	TGTGCCAGCAGGTCCAGGGGAGTTGGCAATCAGCCCCAGCATTTT	CASRSRGVGNQPQHF
TRBV5-1	.	TRBJ2-1	TRBD2	TGCGCCAGCAGCTTGGGCCTAGCGGGAGTAAGCAATGAGCAGTTCTTC	CASSLGLAGVSNEQFF
TRBV18	.	TRBJ2-2	TRBD1	TGTGCCAGCTCACCAGGACAGGGGCCTCTTTCCGGGGAGCTGTTTTTT	CASSPGQGPLSGELFF
TRBV7-3	once	TRBJ1-1	.	TGTGCCAGCAGCTTAACTGGCCTACTTGGCACTGAAGCTTTCTTT	CASSLTGLLGTEAFF
TRBV19	.	TRBJ2-2	.	TGTGCCAGTAGTATTTTCGAGGGGACCGGGGAGCTGTTTTTT	CASSIFEGTGELFF
TRBV6-4	.	TRBJ2-2	.	TGTGCCAGCAGACCAATGGCGGACACGAACACCGGGGAGCTGTTTTTT	CASRPMADTNTGELFF
TRBV30	.	TRBJ1-1	.	TGTGCCTGGAGTGTCCTCAGGAACACTGAAGCTTTCTTT	CAWSVLRNTEAFF
TRBV5-1	.	TRBJ1-1	.	TGCGCCAGCAGCTGGAGGGAGAATTACCCCCCTATGAACACTGAAGCTTTCTTT	CASSWRENYPPMNTEAFF
TRBV5-4	.	TRBJ2-3	.	TGTGCCAGCAGCATTAAACTGGCGGGACCAGATACGCAGTATTTT	CASSIKLAGPDTQYF
TRBV6-6	.	TRBJ1-1	TRBD1	TGTGCCAGCAGTCGGACAGGGAACACTGAAGCTTTCTTT	CASSRTGNTEAFF
TRBV11-2	.	TRBJ2-7	TRBD2	TGTGCCAGCAGGGCCGGGACTAGCGTCAACGAGCAGTACTTC	CASRAGTSVNEQYF
TRBV4-2	once	TRBJ2-1	TRBD1	TGTGCCAGCAGCCAAGGCGGGACAGGGGACAATGAGCAGTTCTTC	CASSQGGTGDNEQFF
TRBV7-3	.	TRBJ1-1	TRBD1	TGTGCCAGCAGCTTAATGGGACAGGGGGCGTACACTGAAGCTTTCTTT	CASSLMGQGAYTEAFF
TRBV7-8	.	TRBJ1-5	TRBD1	TGTGCCAGCAGCCCCGAAAGGACAGGCCATCAGCCCCAGCATTTT	CASSPERTGHQPQHF
TRBV5-1	once	TRBJ2-2	TRBD1	TGCGCCAGCGGGACAGGGCCCACCGGGGAGCTGTTTTTT	CASGTGPTGELFF
TRBV7-8	.	TRBJ1-5	TRBD1	TGTGCCAGCAGCCCCAGGGACAGGCCCAATCAGCCCCAGCATTTT	CASSPRDRPNQPQHF
TRBV9	.	TRBJ1-2	.	TGTGCCAGCAGCGTAGTTCAGGGATACGATGGCTACACCTTC	CASSVVQGYDGYTF
TRBV28	.	TRBJ1-4	.	TGTGCCAGCAGGGTACAGGAAAAACTGTTTTTT	CASRVQEKLFF
TRBV6-5	.	TRBJ2-7	.	TGTGCCAGCGAATCGAGGGGGGGGATCGGCTACGAGCAGTACTTC	CASESRGGIGYEQYF
TRBV9	.	TRBJ2-1	TRBD2	TGTGCCAGCAGCCCCGAGGCGGGAGGGGGAGCTATCTACAATGAGCAGTTCTTC	CASSPEAGGGAIYNEQFF